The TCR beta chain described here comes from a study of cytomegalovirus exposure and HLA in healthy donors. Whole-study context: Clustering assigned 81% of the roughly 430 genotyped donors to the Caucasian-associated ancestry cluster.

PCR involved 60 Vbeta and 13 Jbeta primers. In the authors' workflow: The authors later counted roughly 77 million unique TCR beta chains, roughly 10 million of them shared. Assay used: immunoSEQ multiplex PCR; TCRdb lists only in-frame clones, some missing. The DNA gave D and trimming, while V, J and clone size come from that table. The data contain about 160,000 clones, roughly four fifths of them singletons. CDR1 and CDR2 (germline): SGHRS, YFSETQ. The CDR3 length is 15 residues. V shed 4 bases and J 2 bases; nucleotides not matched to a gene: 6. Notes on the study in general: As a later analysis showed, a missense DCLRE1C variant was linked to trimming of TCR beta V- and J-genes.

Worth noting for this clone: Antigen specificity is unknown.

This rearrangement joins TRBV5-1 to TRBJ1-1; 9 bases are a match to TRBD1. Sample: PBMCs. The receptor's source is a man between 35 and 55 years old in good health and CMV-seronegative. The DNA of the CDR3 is TGCGCCAGCAGCCAGGGACAGGGCGGCAACACTGAAGCTTTCTTT. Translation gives CASSQGQGGNTEAFF.